This T cell receptor (beta chain) was identified during a study of cytomegalovirus exposure and HLA in healthy donors. Looking at the study overall: Early released data comprised around 80 million unique TCRs from HLA-typed donors. The Caucasian-associated ancestry cluster contained 81% of the 398 genotyped donors. Overall study findings and caveats: A later analysis linked a missense variant in DCLRE1C to the trimming of TCR beta V and J genes. Immune exposure data for these donors was limited to CMV serostatus.

This CDR3 has 20 amino acids. Between the trimmed V and J ends, which lost 2 bases and 4 bases, there was a span of 24 bases. The germline V gene encodes CDR1 MNHNS and CDR2 SASEGT. Primers for the PCR totalled 60 Vbeta and 13 Jbeta. Method: immunoSEQ multiplex PCR; TCRdb's copy keeps in-frame clones and lacks some. Here the sample spans almost 70,000 clones, around 72% being singletons. Regarding this clone: Its target is unknown.

Material: PBMCs. V usage is TRBV6-1 and J usage is TRBJ1-6; possibly TRBD1 for D (5 bases). The receptor was derived from a male donor in good health and CMV-seropositive. For the CDR3, the DNA is TGTGCCAGCAGTGAACGAAGGCAGGGAGGGAGCTACCCTTATAATTCACCCCTCCACTTT. Translating gives CASSERRQGGSYPYNSPLHF.